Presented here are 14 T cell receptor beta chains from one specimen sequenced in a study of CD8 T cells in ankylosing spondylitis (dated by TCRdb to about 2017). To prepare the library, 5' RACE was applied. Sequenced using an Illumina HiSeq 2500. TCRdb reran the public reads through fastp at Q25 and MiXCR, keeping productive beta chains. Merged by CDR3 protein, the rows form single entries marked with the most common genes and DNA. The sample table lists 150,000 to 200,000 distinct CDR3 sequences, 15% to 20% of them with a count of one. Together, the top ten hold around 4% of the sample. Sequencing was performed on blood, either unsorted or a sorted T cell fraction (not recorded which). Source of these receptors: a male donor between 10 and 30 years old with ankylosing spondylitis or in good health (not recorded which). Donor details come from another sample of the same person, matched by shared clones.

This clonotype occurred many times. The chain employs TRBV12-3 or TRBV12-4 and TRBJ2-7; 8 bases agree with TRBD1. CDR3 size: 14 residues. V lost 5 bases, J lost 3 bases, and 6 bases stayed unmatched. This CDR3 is CASSLRTGYYEQYF. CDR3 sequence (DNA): TGTGCCAGCAGTCTAAGGACAGGGTACTACGAGCAGTACTTC.

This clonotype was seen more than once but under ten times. CDR3 DNA: TGTGCCAGCAGTCTCACCGGGACCGCAGGTGGCTACACCTTC. Protein: CASSLTGTAGGYTF. The chain couples TRBV6-5 to TRBJ1-2, with D possibly matching TRBD1 (5 bases). The CDR3 loop spans 14 amino acids. Trimming removed 5 bases from V and 7 bases from J, with 17 bases in between. Germline V gene data show CDR1 as MNHEY and CDR2 as SVGAGI.

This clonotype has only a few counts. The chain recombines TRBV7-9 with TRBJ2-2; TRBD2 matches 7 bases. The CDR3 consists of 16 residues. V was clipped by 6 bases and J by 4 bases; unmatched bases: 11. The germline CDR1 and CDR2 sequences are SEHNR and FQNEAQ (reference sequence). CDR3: CASSFRLAAITGELFF. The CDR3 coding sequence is TGTGCCAGCAGTTTCCGACTAGCAGCCATCACCGGGGAGCTGTTTTTT.

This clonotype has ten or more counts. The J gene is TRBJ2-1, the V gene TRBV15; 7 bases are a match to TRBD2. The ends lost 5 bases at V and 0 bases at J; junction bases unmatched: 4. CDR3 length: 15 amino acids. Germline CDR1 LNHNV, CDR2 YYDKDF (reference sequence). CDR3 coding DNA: TGTGCCACCAGCTTAAGGACTAGCTCCTACAATGAGCAGTTCTTC. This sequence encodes CATSLRTSSYNEQFF. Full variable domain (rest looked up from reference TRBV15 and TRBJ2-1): DAMVIQNPRYQVTQFGKPVTLSCSQTLNHNVMYWYQQKSSQAPKLLFHYYDKDFNNEADTPDNFQSRRPNTSFCFLDIRSPGLGDTAMYLCATSLRTSSYNEQFFGPGTRLTVL.

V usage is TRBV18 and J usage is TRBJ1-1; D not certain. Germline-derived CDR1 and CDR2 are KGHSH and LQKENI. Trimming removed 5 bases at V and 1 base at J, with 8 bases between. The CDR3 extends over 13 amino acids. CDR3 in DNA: TGTGCCAGCTCATCCGACCAGAACACTGAAGCTTTCTTT. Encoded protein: CASSSDQNTEAFF.

CDR3 sequence reads: CASRESGRADTQYF. DNA for the CDR3: TGTGCCAGCAGGGAAAGCGGGAGGGCAGATACGCAGTATTTT. This chain connects TRBV6-5 to TRBJ2-3; TRBD2 matches 10 bases. The CDR3 has 14 residues. The germline CDR1 and CDR2 sequences are MNHEY and SVGAGI. J gave up 4 bases and V 6 bases, and 4 bases lay outside the gene matches.

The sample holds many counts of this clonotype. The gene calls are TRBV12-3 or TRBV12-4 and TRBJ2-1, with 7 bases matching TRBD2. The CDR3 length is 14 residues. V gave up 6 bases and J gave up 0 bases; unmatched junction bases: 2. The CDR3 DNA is TGTGCCAGCAGGGGCGGGAGCTCCTACAATGAGCAGTTCTTC. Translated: CASRGGSSYNEQFF.

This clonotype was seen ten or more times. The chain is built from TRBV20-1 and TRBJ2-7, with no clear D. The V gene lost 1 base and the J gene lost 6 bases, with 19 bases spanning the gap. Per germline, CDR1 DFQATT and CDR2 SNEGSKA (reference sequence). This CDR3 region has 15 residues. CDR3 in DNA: TGCAGTGCTAGAGTGGTAGGACCCAAAGAAGGCGAGCAGTACTTC. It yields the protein CSARVVGPKEGEQYF.

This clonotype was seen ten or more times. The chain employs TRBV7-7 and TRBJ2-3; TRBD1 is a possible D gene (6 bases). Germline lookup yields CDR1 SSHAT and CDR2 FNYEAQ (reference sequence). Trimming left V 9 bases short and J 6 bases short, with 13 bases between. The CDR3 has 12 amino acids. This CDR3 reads CASQGFGDTQYF. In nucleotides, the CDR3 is TGTGCCAGTCAGGGGTTTGGTGATACGCAGTATTTT.

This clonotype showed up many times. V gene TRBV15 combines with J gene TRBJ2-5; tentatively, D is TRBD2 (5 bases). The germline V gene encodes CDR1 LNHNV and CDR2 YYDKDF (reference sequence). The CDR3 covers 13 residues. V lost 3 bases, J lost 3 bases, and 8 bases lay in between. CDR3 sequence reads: CATSSYGEETQYF. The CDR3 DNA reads TGTGCCACCAGCAGCTACGGGGAAGAGACCCAGTACTTC.

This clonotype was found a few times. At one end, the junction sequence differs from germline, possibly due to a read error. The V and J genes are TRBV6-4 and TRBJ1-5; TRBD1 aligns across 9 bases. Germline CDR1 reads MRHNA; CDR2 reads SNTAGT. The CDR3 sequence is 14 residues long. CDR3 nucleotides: TGTGCCAGCAGTGAGGGACAGGGCAACCAGCCCCAGCATTTT. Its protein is CASSEGQGNQPQHF.

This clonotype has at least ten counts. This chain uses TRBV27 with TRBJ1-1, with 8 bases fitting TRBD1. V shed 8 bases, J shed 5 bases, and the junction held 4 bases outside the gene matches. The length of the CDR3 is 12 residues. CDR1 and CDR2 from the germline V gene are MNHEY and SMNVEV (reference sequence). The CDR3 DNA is TGTGCCAGCCTACAGGGGGGTACTGAAGCTTTCTTT. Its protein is CASLQGGTEAFF.

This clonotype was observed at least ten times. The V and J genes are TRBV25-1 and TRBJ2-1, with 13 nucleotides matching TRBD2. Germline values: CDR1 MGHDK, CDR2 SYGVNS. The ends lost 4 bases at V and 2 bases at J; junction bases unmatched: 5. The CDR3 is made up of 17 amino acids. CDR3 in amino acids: CASSGGTSGTAYNEQFF. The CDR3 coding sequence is TGTGCCAGCAGTGGGGGGACTAGCGGGACGGCCTACAATGAGCAGTTCTTC.

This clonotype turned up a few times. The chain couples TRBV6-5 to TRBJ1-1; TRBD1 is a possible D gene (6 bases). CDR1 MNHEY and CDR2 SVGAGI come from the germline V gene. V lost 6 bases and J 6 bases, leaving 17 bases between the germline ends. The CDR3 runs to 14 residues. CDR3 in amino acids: CASSNAGHGAEAFF. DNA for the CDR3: TGTGCCAGCAGCAACGCGGGACATGGGGCTGAAGCTTTCTTT.